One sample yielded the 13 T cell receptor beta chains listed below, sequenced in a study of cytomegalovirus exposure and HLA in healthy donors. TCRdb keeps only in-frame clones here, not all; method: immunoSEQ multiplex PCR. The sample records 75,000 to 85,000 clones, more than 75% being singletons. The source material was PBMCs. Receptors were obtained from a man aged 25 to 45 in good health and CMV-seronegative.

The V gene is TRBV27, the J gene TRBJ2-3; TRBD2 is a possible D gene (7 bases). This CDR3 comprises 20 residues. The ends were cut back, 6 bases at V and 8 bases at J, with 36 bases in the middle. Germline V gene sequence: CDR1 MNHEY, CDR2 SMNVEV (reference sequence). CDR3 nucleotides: TGTGCCAGCAGGACCCCCTGGGGAGGGCTACACCCCCTACAGGGCTTTACGCAGTATTTT. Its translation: CASRTPWGGLHPLQGFTQYF.

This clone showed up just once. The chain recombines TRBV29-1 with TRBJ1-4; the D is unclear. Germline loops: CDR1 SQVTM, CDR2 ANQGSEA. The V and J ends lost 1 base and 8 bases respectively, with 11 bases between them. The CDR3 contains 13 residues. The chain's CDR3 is CSVEGGSSEKLFF. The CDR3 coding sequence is TGCAGCGTTGAAGGAGGGAGTAGCGAAAAACTGTTTTTT. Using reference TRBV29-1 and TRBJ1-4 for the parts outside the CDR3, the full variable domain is SAVISQKPSRDICQRGTSLTIQCQVDSQVTMMFWYRQQPGQSLTLIATANQGSEATYESGFVIDKFPISRPNLTFSTLTVSNMSPEDSSIYLCSVEGGSSEKLFFGSGTQLSVL.

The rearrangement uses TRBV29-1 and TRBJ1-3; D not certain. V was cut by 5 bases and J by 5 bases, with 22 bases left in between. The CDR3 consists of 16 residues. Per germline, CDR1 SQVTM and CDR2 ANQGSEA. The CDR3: CSVTSKRGVRRNTIYF. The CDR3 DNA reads TGCAGCGTTACTTCAAAACGGGGAGTAAGGAGAAACACCATATATTTT. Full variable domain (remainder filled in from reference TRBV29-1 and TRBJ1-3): SAVISQKPSRDICQRGTSLTIQCQVDSQVTMMFWYRQQPGQSLTLIATANQGSEATYESGFVIDKFPISRPNLTFSTLTVSNMSPEDSSIYLCSVTSKRGVRRNTIYFGEGSWLTVV.

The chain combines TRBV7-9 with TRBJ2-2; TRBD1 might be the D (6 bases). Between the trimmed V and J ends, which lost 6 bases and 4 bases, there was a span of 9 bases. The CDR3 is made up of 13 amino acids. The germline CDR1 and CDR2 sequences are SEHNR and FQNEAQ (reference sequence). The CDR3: CASSLQGTGELFF. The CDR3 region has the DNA TGTGCCAGCAGTCTACAGGGCACCGGGGAGCTGTTTTTT.

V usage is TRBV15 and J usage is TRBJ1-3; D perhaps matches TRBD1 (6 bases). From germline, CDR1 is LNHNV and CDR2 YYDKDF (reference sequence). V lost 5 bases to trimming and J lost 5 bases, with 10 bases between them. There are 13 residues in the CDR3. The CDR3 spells CATSARGRNTIYF. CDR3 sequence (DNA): TGTGCCACCAGCGCCAGGGGCAGAAACACCATATATTTT.

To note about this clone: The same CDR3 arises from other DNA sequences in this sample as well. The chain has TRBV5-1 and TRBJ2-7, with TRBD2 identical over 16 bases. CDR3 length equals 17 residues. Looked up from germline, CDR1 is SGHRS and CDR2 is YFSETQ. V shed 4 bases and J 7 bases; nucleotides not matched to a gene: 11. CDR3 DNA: TGCGCCAGCAGCGCGGGACTAGCGGGAGGGCCGGGTTATGAGCAGTACTTC. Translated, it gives CASSAGLAGGPGYEQYF.

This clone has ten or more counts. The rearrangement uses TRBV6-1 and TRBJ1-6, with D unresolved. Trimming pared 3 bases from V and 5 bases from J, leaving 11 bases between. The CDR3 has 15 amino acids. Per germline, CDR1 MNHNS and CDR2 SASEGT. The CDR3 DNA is TGTGCCAGCAGTGACAAAGGAGCCGATAATTCACCCCTCCACTTT. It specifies CASSDKGADNSPLHF.

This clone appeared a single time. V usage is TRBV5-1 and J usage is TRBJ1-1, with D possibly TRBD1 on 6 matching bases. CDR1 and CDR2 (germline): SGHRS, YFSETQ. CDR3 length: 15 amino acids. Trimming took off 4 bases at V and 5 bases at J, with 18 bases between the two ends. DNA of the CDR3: TGCGCCAGCAGCCCTAGTCAGGGGCTGTTTACTGAAGCTTTCTTT. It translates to CASSPSQGLFTEAFF.

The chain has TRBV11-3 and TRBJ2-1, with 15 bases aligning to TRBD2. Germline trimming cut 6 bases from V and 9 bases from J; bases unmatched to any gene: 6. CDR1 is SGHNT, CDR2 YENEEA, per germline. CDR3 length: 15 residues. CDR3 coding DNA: TGTGCCAGCAGTCCCGGGACTAGCGGGAGGAGTGAGCAGTTCTTC. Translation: CASSPGTSGRSEQFF.

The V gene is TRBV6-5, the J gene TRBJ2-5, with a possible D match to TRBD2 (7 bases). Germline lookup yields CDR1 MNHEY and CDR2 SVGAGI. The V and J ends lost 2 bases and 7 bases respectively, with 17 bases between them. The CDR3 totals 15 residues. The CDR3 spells CASSYANERGGTQYF. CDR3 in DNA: TGTGCCAGCAGTTACGCTAATGAGAGGGGGGGGACCCAGTACTTC.

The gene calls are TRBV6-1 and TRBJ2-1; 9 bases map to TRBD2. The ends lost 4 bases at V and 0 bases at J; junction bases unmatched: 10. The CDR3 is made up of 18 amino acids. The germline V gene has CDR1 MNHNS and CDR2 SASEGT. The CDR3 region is CASSGPLREGSSYNEQFF. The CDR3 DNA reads TGTGCCAGCAGTGGGCCCTTGCGGGAGGGAAGCTCCTACAATGAGCAGTTCTTC.

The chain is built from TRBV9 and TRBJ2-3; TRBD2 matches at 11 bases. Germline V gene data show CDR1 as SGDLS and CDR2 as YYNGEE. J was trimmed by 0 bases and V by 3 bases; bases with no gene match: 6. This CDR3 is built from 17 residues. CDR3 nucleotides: TGTGCCAGCAGCGACTTAACTAGCGGGAGCAGCACAGATACGCAGTATTTT. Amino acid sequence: CASSDLTSGSSTDTQYF.

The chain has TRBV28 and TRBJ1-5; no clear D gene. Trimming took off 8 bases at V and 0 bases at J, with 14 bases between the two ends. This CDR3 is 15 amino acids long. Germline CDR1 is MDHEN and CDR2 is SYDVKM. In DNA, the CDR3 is TGTGCCAGCGAACGACTTGTGGGTAGCAATCAGCCCCAGCATTTT. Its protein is CASERLVGSNQPQHF. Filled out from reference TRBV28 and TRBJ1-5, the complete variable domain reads DVKVTQSSRYLVKRTGEKVFLECVQDMDHENMFWYRQDPGLGLRLIYFSYDVKMKEKGDIPEGYSVSREKKERFSLILESASTNQTSMYLCASERLVGSNQPQHFGDGTRLSIL.